This entry lists 11 T cell receptor beta chains sequenced from one sample in a study of persistence of HIV-infected CD4 T cells. This was the immunoSEQ version 4 assay in survey mode. Only in-frame clones appear in the TCRdb table, and some are missing; sequencing was by immunoSEQ multiplex PCR. The table records tens of thousands of clones, 70% to 80% of them present only once. For these receptors, no antigen is known. Overlapping HIV-1 Gag 15-mer peptides at about 1 ug per peptide per mL were used. Sorted nonresponding memory CD4+ T cells were CD40L-negative, CD69-negative, CD45RO-high. The sequencing here drew on CD4+ T cells sorted from PBMCs after approximately 20-hour stimulation, taken from a patient who received antiretroviral therapy. Receptors originate from an adult man with HIV who was CMV-seropositive.

CDR3: CASSLGNRGNSPLHF. In nucleotides, the CDR3 is TGTGCCAGCAGCTTGGGGAACAGGGGCAATTCACCCCTCCACTTT. This chain links TRBV5-6 with TRBJ1-6, with 7 bases matching TRBD1. Trimming at V came to 0 bases and at J to 7 bases, leaving 4 bases not matched to a gene. The CDR3 length is 15 residues. Germline V gene sequence: CDR1 SGHDT, CDR2 YYEEEE.

This clone is a singleton in its sample. J is TRBJ2-7 and V is TRBV6-1; TRBD1 matches 10 bases. CDR1 MNHNS and CDR2 SASEGT come from the germline V gene. The CDR3 has 16 amino acids. Trimming removed 2 bases from V and 2 bases from J; junction bases left unmatched: 6. The CDR3 DNA reads TGTGCCAGCAGTGAAAGGGGGGGGACAGGGGCCTACGAGCAGTACTTC. Translation gives CASSERGGTGAYEQYF.

The V gene is TRBV7-9, the J gene TRBJ2-3, with D maybe TRBD1 (6 bases). Trimming took 4 bases from V and 2 from J, leaving 10 bases between them. Germline V gives CDR1 SEHNR, CDR2 FQNEAQ (reference sequence). The CDR3 sequence is 14 residues long. CDR3 bases: TGTGCCAGCAGCTATACAGGGAACACAGATACGCAGTATTTT. Amino acids: CASSYTGNTDTQYF.

This clone was detected only a few times. V gene TRBV27 combines with J gene TRBJ2-3, with 10 bases that match TRBD2. Trimming at V came to 5 bases and at J to 7 bases, leaving 12 bases not matched to a gene. The CDR3 runs 16 residues. Per the germline V gene, CDR1 is MNHEY and CDR2 is SMNVEV (reference sequence). As DNA, the CDR3 is TGTGCCAGCAGTCGCCCCAGCGGGGGGGCCCTACATACGCAGTATTTT. Translated: CASSRPSGGALHTQYF.

This clone was found once. This chain links TRBV30 with TRBJ1-1, with unresolved D. Germline V gives CDR1 GTSNPN, CDR2 SVGIG (reference sequence). The CDR3 extends over 13 amino acids. V lost 5 bases and J 3 bases, leaving 13 bases between the germline ends. As DNA, the CDR3 is TGTGCCTGGTCGATTGGAATATACACTGAAGCTTTCTTT. This codes for CAWSIGIYTEAFF.

This rearrangement joins TRBV5-4 to TRBJ1-4; D is unresolved. Germline CDR1 reads SGHNT; CDR2 reads YYREEE (reference sequence). This CDR3 has 14 amino acids. V was shortened by 0 bases and J by 7 bases, with 10 bases between the two germline ends. CDR3 region: CASSLANEGEKLFF. The CDR3 bases are TGTGCCAGCAGCTTGGCCAACGAGGGTGAAAAACTGTTTTTT.

V gene TRBV6-5 combines with J gene TRBJ2-5; TRBD1 is a possible D gene (6 bases). The V end was cut by 7 bases, the J end by 4 bases, with 16 bases between. Germline CDR1 MNHEY, CDR2 SVGAGI. This CDR3 is 14 amino acids long. The CDR3 is CASKKVGGPETQYF. In DNA form, the CDR3 reads TGTGCCAGCAAAAAAGTAGGGGGACCAGAGACCCAGTACTTC.

The genes are TRBV15 and TRBJ2-7, with 8 bases fitting TRBD2. V trimming: 1 base; J trimming: 0 bases; junction bases outside the gene matches: 8. The germline V gene encodes CDR1 LNHNV and CDR2 YYDKDF (reference sequence). The CDR3 is 17 amino acids. In DNA, the CDR3 is TGTGCCACCAGCAGAGTGGGGGGCGGGAGGAGCTCCTACGAGCAGTACTTC. Encoded protein: CATSRVGGGRSSYEQYF.

The rearrangement joins TRBV3-1 (or the pseudogene TRBV3-2) to TRBJ2-1; 8 bases are shared with TRBD2. Losses at the gene ends were 7 bases for V and 3 bases for J; bases not matched to a gene: 8. Germline V gives CDR1 LGHDT, CDR2 YNNKEL (reference sequence). The CDR3 is made up of 15 amino acids. The DNA of the CDR3 is TGTGCCAGCACGCCACGGACTAGCAGCTACAATGAGCAGTTCTTC. It specifies CASTPRTSSYNEQFF.

This chain links TRBV27 with TRBJ2-7; D remains ambiguous. Trimming cost V 3 bases and J 6 bases, with 24 bases left between them. The CDR3 is 17 residues long. Looked up from germline, CDR1 is MNHEY and CDR2 is SMNVEV (reference sequence). The CDR3 protein is CASSLIRVDWGSGEQYF. The CDR3, as DNA: TGTGCCAGCAGTTTGATTAGAGTGGATTGGGGTTCGGGCGAGCAGTACTTC.

The rearrangement links TRBV15 to TRBJ1-4; D possibly corresponds to TRBD1 (5 bases). From germline, CDR1 is LNHNV and CDR2 YYDKDF (reference sequence). V was trimmed by 6 bases and J by 8 bases, leaving 13 bases between them. This CDR3 comprises 13 residues. The CDR3 here is CATRRQGEEKLFF. The CDR3 bases are TGTGCCACCAGAAGGCAGGGCGAAGAAAAACTGTTTTTT.